This TCR beta chain comes out of a study of blood T cell repertoires in COVID-19. Study-level background: There were acute and convalescent COVID-19 samples, and they came from the United States, Italy and Spain.

Source study methods: From reference gene primer amplification, estimates of nucleated cell counts were derived. Profiled with immunoSEQ multiplex PCR; TCRdb holds only in-frame clones, not every one. Clonal size and the V and J genes are those of that table, whereas D and trimming came from the DNA. The sample carries about 350,000 clones, roughly 89% recorded once. The CDR3 has 17 residues. Germline loops: CDR1 MDHEN, CDR2 SYDVKM. With 5 bases clipped from V and 0 bases from J, the junction kept 7 bases outside the gene matches. The V gene is TRBV28, the J gene TRBJ2-1, with 10 positions matching TRBD2. This sequence was found in a woman aged 55-69 years with COVID-19, enrolled during active disease. The sequenced sample was peripheral blood. The CDR3 here is CASSLTSGVSSYNEQFF. The CDR3, as DNA: TGTGCCAGCAGTCTTACTAGCGGGGTTAGCTCCTACAATGAGCAGTTCTTC.